One and the same sample provided the 12 T cell receptor beta chains below, sequenced in a study of T cells in Graves' hyperthyroidism and ophthalmopathy. Amplification of TCR beta CDR3 regions was performed using RNA transcripts as template. The HTBI set primed first-round TCR CDR3 RT-PCR. TCRdb called the multiplex PCR reads again in MiXCR, with one record for every CDR3 protein. Here the sample spans a few hundred thousand distinct CDR3 sequences, around a quarter being singletons. The sample was blood. All receptors come from a man aged 45 to 65 with Graves' hyperthyroidism.

This clonotype was counted a few times. The rearrangement links TRBV2 to TRBJ1-4; D gene unclear. Trimming took off 2 bases at V and 8 bases at J, with 6 bases between the two ends. CDR3 length: 12 amino acids. Germline-derived CDR1 and CDR2 are SNHLY and FYNNEI. As DNA, the CDR3 is TGTGCCAGCAGTGAAAAGCGAGAAAAACTGTTTTTT. Protein product: CASSEKREKLFF.

This sequence joins TRBV12-3 or TRBV12-4 and TRBJ2-1; D is possibly TRBD2 (6 bases). V was pared by 5 bases and J by 6 bases, with 20 bases between. This CDR3 is built from 16 residues. The CDR3, as DNA: TGTGCCAGCAGTCGCAAACCGGGACTGAACTTCAATGAGCAGTTCTTC. This codes for CASSRKPGLNFNEQFF.

There are a few counts of this clonotype. This chain joins TRBV28 and TRBJ1-3; TRBD1 matches at 9 bases. Per the germline V gene, CDR1 is MDHEN and CDR2 is SYDVKM. This CDR3 is built from 14 residues. J gave up 6 bases and V 7 bases, and 7 bases lay outside the gene matches. The CDR3 is CASIGRQGENTIYF. The CDR3, as DNA: TGTGCCAGCATAGGGAGACAGGGGGAAAACACCATATATTTT.

The V gene is TRBV6-1, the J gene TRBJ2-3, with TRBD2 matching 7 bases. Trimming removed 4 bases from V and 6 bases from J; junction bases left unmatched: 7. Per the germline V gene, CDR1 is MNHNS and CDR2 is SASEGT. The CDR3 spans 14 residues. The CDR3 DNA reads as TGTGCCAGCAGTGTAGGGAGGGGAGGGGATACGCAGTATTTT. Its protein is CASSVGRGGDTQYF.

This clonotype was counted a few times. The V gene is TRBV11-3, the J gene TRBJ2-5; D unclear. The CDR3 loop spans 12 amino acids. The V end lost 5 bases, the J end lost 7 bases, and 11 bases lay between the germline ends. CDR1 and CDR2 (germline): SGHNT, YENEEA. The CDR3 spells CASSVMVGTQYF. CDR3 sequence (DNA): TGTGCCAGCAGCGTCATGGTTGGGACCCAGTACTTC.

This rearrangement joins TRBV9 to TRBJ2-7; D is unresolved. Germline values: CDR1 SGDLS, CDR2 YYNGEE. The CDR3 totals 14 residues. V lost 1 base to trimming and J lost 5 bases, with 13 bases between them. The CDR3 here is CASSVSRTVDEQYF. CDR3 bases: TGTGCCAGCAGCGTATCGAGGACGGTCGACGAGCAGTACTTC.

The chain carries TRBV19 and TRBJ2-1; 11 bases map to TRBD1. The trim removed 5 bases at V and 2 bases at J, leaving 2 bases unmatched. Looked up from germline, CDR1 is LNHDA and CDR2 is SQIVND (reference sequence). This CDR3 contains 15 residues. The chain's CDR3 is CASSRTGGTYNEQFF. The CDR3 coding sequence is TGTGCCAGTAGTCGGACAGGGGGCACCTACAATGAGCAGTTCTTC.

This clonotype came up many times. The rearrangement joins TRBV6-2 or TRBV6-3 to TRBJ1-1; 8 nucleotides agree with TRBD1. CDR1 and CDR2 from the germline V gene are MNHEY and SVGEGT. The CDR3 spans 14 residues. V lost 6 bases to trimming and J lost 0 bases; unmatched junction nucleotides: 3. The CDR3 reads CASRATGVNTEAFF. In nucleotides, the CDR3 is TGTGCCAGCAGAGCGACAGGGGTGAACACTGAAGCTTTCTTT.

This clonotype was detected a few times. The V call is TRBV5-6, the J call TRBJ1-1; possibly TRBD1 for D (6 bases). V was cut by 2 bases and J by 1 base, with 9 bases left in between. This CDR3 has 14 amino acids. From germline, CDR1 is SGHDT and CDR2 YYEEEE. In DNA, the CDR3 is TGTGCCAGCAGCTTTGGGACAACGAACACTGAAGCTTTCTTT. Translating it yields CASSFGTTNTEAFF.

J is TRBJ1-1 and V is TRBV12-3 or TRBV12-4; D remains ambiguous. V dropped 5 bases and J dropped 3 bases, with 16 bases sitting between them. This CDR3 region has 15 residues. CDR3 residues: CASSHQEGVHTEAFF. CDR3 DNA sequence: TGTGCCAGCAGTCACCAAGAGGGAGTTCACACTGAAGCTTTCTTT.

This clonotype was recorded at least ten times. This chain joins TRBV3-1 and TRBJ2-5; 11 nucleotides align to TRBD2. With 4 bases clipped from V and 4 bases from J, the junction kept 5 bases outside the gene matches. CDR1 is LGHDT, CDR2 YNNKEL, per germline (reference sequence). CDR3 size: 15 residues. CDR3 sequence reads: CASSPPSGRRETQYF. As DNA, the CDR3 is TGTGCCAGCAGCCCACCTAGCGGGAGGCGAGAGACCCAGTACTTC.

The chain carries TRBV27 and TRBJ2-1; D not resolved. The CDR3 contains 14 residues. CDR1 and CDR2 (germline): MNHEY, SMNVEV (reference sequence). V lost 4 bases and J 2 bases, leaving 9 bases between the germline ends. CDR3 in amino acids: CASSSITTYNEQFF. CDR3 bases: TGTGCCAGCAGTTCGATCACTACCTACAATGAGCAGTTCTTC.